These T cell receptor beta chains were read from a single sample in a study of tumor-infiltrating lymphocytes in primary liver carcinoma. In TCRdb, the multiplex PCR reads were re-called with MiXCR into one record per CDR3 protein. The top ten hold around 30% of the sample, which has about 48,000 distinct CDR3 sequences, 60% to 75% seen once. The sample comprised liver tumor tissue from sampling region 3. The origin of the receptors is a man aged 40-49 years with primary liver carcinoma and hepatitis B virus infection. Both conserved end residues are part of each CDR3. D genes are given only for firm matches. Clone size, where shown, is once, few, many, or a class for clones that have expanded.

>TRBJ2-6|.|TRBV12-3/TRBV12-4|.
CASTLTGSGVNVLTF
TGTGCCAGCACCCTTACGGGCTCCGGGGTCAACGTCCTGACTTTC
>TRBJ1-2|.|TRBV7-9|.
CASSRGAGYTF
TGTGCCAGCAGCCGGGGAGCCGGCTACACCTTC
>TRBJ2-1|TRBD1|TRBV29-1|.
CSGLQEQGVDKQFF
TGCAGCGGATTGCAGGAACAGGGGGTGGATAAGCAGTTCTTC
>TRBJ2-5|.|TRBV5-1|.
CASSLLAGQGETQYF
TGCGCCAGTAGCTTACTAGCAGGACAAGGAGAGACCCAGTACTTC
>TRBJ2-1|.|TRBV6-5|.
CASRDSYNKQSF
TGTGCCAGCAGGGACTCCTACAATAAGCAGTCCTTC
>TRBJ2-7|.|TRBV11-2|.
CACTPLEAAHYEQCF
TGTGCCTGCACCCCCTTGGAAGCGGCCCACTATGAGCAGTGCTTC
>TRBJ2-5|TRBD2|TRBV29-1|many
CSARRGLAGEETQYF
TGCAGCGCCCGGCGCGGGCTAGCGGGAGAAGAGACCCAGTACTTC
>TRBJ2-7|TRBD2|TRBV24-1|once
CAILRSSGGSYEQYF
TGTGCCATCCTCCGGAGTAGCGGGGGCTCCTACGAGCAGTACTTC
>TRBJ1-4|.|TRBV14|.
CAGSLGQRDEKLFF
TGTGCCGGCAGCCTTGGACAGAGGGATGAAAAACTGTTTTTT
>TRBJ1-1|.|TRBV28|.
CASSSGRGNAEAFF
TGTGCCAGCAGTTCTGGACGGGGGAACGCTGAAGCTTTCTTT
>TRBJ2-3|TRBD2|TRBV12-3/TRBV12-4|.
CASSPRLAASIDSQYF
TGTGCCAGCAGCCCCCGGCTAGCGGCTAGCATAGATTCGCAGTATTTT
>TRBJ2-5|.|TRBV28|once
CASSSIYSGGSQETQYF
TGTGCCAGTAGTTCCATTTATAGCGGAGGCTCCCAAGAGACCCAGTACTTC
>TRBJ2-6|.|TRBV28|.
CAISLGYGANILTF
TGTGCCATCAGTTTAGGGTATGGGGCCAACATCCTGACTTTC
>TRBJ2-4|.|TRBV4-2|once
CASSQEGAGKGIRNIRYF
TGTGCCAGCAGCCAAGAAGGCGCAGGGAAGGGGATCAGAAACATTCGGTACTTC
>TRBJ2-7|.|TRBV6-1|once
CASGAPGQRSCGQYF
TGTGCTAGCGGGGCTCCGGGACAGAGATCCTGCGGGCAGTACTTC
>TRBJ2-2|.|TRBV11-2|.
CASSFDRNRVCTGELFF
TGTGCCAGCAGCTTTGATCGGAATAGGGTCTGTACCGGGGAGCTGTTTTTT
>TRBJ2-7|TRBD2|TRBV14|.
CASNQYSGFTYEQYF
TGTGCCAGCAACCAATATAGCGGGTTTACCTATGAGCAGTACTTC
>TRBJ2-1|.|TRBV10-3|.
CAISEWSGISYNEQFF
TGTGCCATCAGTGAGTGGTCAGGGATCTCCTACAATGAGCAGTTCTTC
>TRBJ2-1|.|TRBV20-1|.
CSARVSGPSYNEQLF
TGCAGTGCTAGAGTTAGCGGACCTTCCTACAATGAGCAGTTATTC
>TRBJ2-7|.|TRBV12-3/TRBV12-4|.
CANSLRRDVYEQYF
TGTGCCAACAGTTTAAGGCGGGACGTCTACGAGCAGTACTTT
>TRBJ2-3|TRBD2|TRBV3-1|.
CASSKLAGVGDTQYF
TGTGCCAGCAGCAAACTAGCGGGAGTGGGAGATACGCAGTATTTT
>TRBJ2-1|.|TRBV5-1|.
CASEKLVGSSYNEQFF
TGCGCCAGCGAGAAACTAGTGGGAAGCTCTTACAATGAGCAGTTCTTC
>TRBJ1-4|.|TRBV7-8|.
CASRLKHGGSGKLFF
TGTGCCAGCAGGTTAAAGCACGGAGGTTCAGGAAAACTGTTTTTT
>TRBJ2-4|.|TRBV11-2|.
CTSSQNVRCAGNIQYF
TGTACCAGCAGTCAGAATGTAAGGTGCGCTGGAAACATTCAGTACTTC
>TRBJ1-2|TRBD1|TRBV4-1|.
CDSSFEGTGTNYGYTF
TGCGACAGCAGCTTCGAGGGGACAGGGACTAACTATGGCTACACCTTC
>TRBJ2-3|.|TRBV11-3|.
CASRPLGGGTQYF
TGTGCCAGCAGGCCCCTGGGTGGAGGTACGCAGTATTTT
>TRBJ2-3|TRBD2|TRBV28|.
CASSRGLAREVDTQYF
TGTGCTAGCAGCCGCGGACTAGCGAGAGAGGTAGATACGCAGTATTTT
>TRBJ2-7|TRBD1|TRBV10-3|.
CAISPGTGINEQYF
TGTGCCATCAGTCCCGGGACAGGGATCAACGAGCAGTACTTC
>TRBJ2-5|.|TRBV5-5|.
CAGSLGLAGGHQETQYF
TGTGCCGGCAGCTTGGGGCTAGCAGGAGGGCACCAAGAGACCCAGTACTTC
>TRBJ2-7|.|TRBV11-2|.
CASILSVGLVGGGYEHYF
TGTGCCAGCATCTTATCCGTTGGACTAGTGGGAGGGGGGTACGAGCACTACTTC
>TRBJ2-7|.|TRBV6-1|once
CANSEGTLGAGGYEQYF
TGTGCCAACAGTGAAGGAACCCTCGGGGCTGGAGGTTACGAGCAGTACTTC
>TRBJ2-7|.|TRBV28|.
CANSLIAYYYGQYF
TGTGCCAACAGTTTAATTGCCTATTATTACGGGCAGTACTTC
>TRBJ2-3|.|TRBV29-1|.
CSVENNAGTGTQYF
TGCAGCGTTGAAAATAACGCTGGCACAGGTACGCAGTATTTT
>TRBJ2-1|TRBD1|TRBV6-1|.
CASGQGIYNEQFF
TGTGCCAGTGGACAGGGGATCTACAATGAGCAGTTCTTC
>TRBJ2-2|.|TRBV11-1|.
CACGFWDTGELFF
TGTGCCTGCGGCTTTTGGGACACCGGGGAGCTGTTTTTT
>TRBJ1-2|TRBD1|TRBV12-3/TRBV12-4|many
CASSSRQGIDGYTF
TGTGCCAGCAGTTCGCGACAGGGAATAGATGGCTACACCTTC
>TRBJ2-1|.|TRBV11-2|few
CASSLSAGGGANEQFF
TGTGCCAGCAGCCTATCGGCTGGGGGGGGGGCCAATGAGCAGTTCTTC
>TRBJ2-7|TRBD2|TRBV28|few
CASSPRTSGSYEQYF
TGTGCCAGCAGCCCGCGGACTAGCGGCTCCTACGAGCAGTACTTC
>TRBJ2-1|TRBD2|TRBV12-3/TRBV12-4|.
CASRGLASPNEQFF
TGTGCGAGCCGCGGACTAGCGAGTCCCAATGAGCAGTTCTTC
>TRBJ1-2|TRBD1|TRBV4-1|once
CASSFERTGTNYDYTF
TGCGCCAGCAGTTTCGAGAGGACAGGGACTAACTATGACTACACCTTC
>TRBJ2-7|TRBD1|TRBV5-4|.
CVSSWGQGITYEQYF
TGTGTCAGCAGCTGGGGACAGGGGATAACCTACGAGCAGTACTTC
>TRBJ2-7|TRBD1|TRBV4-2|.
CACSQDTRGRRGKQYF
TGTGCCTGCAGCCAAGATACCAGGGGGCGTCGTGGAAAGCAGTACTTC
>TRBJ1-5|TRBD1|TRBV29-1|.
CSVTQGSDQLQHF
TGCAGCGTTACACAGGGGTCGGATCAGCTCCAGCATTTT
>TRBJ2-1|.|TRBV11-2|.
CACSRGSGDRRQFF
TGTGCCTGCAGCCGAGGGTCCGGAGACAGGCGGCAGTTCTTC
>TRBJ1-2|.|TRBV11-2|.
CANILEGNYDYTF
TGTGCCAACATCTTAGAGGGAAACTATGACTACACCTTC
>TRBJ2-1|.|TRBV11-2|.
CASSLDIGPAMGEQLF
TGTGCTAGCAGCTTGGATATCGGACCAGCCATGGGTGAGCAGCTCTTC
>TRBJ2-3|.|TRBV7-8|.
CASNLDGPGAGTQYF
TGTGCCAGCAACTTAGACGGACCGGGGGCAGGAACTCAGTATTTT
>TRBJ2-3|.|TRBV2|.
CASSEGGDGTQYF
TGTGCCAGCAGTGAAGGGGGTGATGGTACGCAGTATTTT
>TRBJ2-7|TRBD2|TRBV11-2|once
CASRNPGLAREQYF
TGTGCCAGCAGGAACCCGGGACTAGCAAGGGAGCAGTACTTC
>TRBJ2-3|TRBD2|TRBV12-3/TRBV12-4|.
CACSRLAGGTDTQYF
TGTGCCTGCAGTCGACTAGCGGGAGGCACAGATACGCAGTATTTT
>TRBJ2-7|TRBD2|TRBV10-1|.
CASSPGISGNYEQYF
TGTGCCAGCAGCCCCGGGATTAGCGGGAACTACGAGCAGTACTTC
>TRBJ2-6|TRBD1|TRBV6-1|many
CASSPGQGPGANVLTF
TGTGCCAGCAGTCCGGGACAGGGACCCGGGGCCAACGTCCTGACTTTC